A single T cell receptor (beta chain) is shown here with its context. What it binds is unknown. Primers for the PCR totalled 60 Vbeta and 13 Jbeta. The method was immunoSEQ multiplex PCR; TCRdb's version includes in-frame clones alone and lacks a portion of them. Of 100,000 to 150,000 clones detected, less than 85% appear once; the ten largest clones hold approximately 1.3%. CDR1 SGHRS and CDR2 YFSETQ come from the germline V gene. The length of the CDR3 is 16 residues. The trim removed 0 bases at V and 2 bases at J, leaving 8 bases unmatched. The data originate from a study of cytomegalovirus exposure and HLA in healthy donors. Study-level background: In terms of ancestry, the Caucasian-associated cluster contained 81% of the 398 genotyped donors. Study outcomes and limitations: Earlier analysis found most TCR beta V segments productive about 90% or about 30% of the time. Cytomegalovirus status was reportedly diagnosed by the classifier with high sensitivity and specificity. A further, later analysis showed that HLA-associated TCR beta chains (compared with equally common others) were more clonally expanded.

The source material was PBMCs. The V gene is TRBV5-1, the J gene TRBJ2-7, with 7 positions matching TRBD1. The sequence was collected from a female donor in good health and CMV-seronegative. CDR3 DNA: TGCGCCAGCAGCTTGGGGATGGCGGACAGGACCTACGAGCAGTACTTC. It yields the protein CASSLGMADRTYEQYF.